This passage covers 10 T cell receptor beta chains from one sample sequenced in a study of blood T cell repertoires in COVID-19. Sequencing used immunoSEQ multiplex PCR; TCRdb keeps in-frame clones, though not all of them. The data contain 85,000 to 90,000 clones, around 85% of them singletons. Sequenced input: peripheral blood. These TCRs come from a woman of 80 years or more with active or convalescent COVID-19.

This chain joins TRBV24-1 and TRBJ2-2; 7 positions match TRBD1. V gave up 12 bases and J gave up 2 bases; unmatched junction bases: 8. The CDR3 covers 14 residues. Germline values: CDR1 KGHDR, CDR2 SFDVKD. CDR3 DNA: TGTGCCTCCGAAAGGGGGCAAAACACCGGGGAGCTGTTTTTT. This encodes CASERGQNTGELFF.

The count of this clone is one. The chain has TRBV10-3 and TRBJ2-7, with 10 bases that match TRBD1. The CDR3 length is 15 residues. V dropped 3 bases and J dropped 6; count of bases not matched to a gene: 8. Germline CDR1 reads ENHRY; CDR2 reads SYGVKD. The CDR3 DNA sequence: TGTGCCATCAGTGACCGGGGGGACAGGGGAGTCGAGCAGTACTTC. Translating gives CAISDRGDRGVEQYF.

This chain joins TRBV9 and TRBJ2-7, with 12 nucleotides matching TRBD2. V was pared by 3 bases and J by 2 bases, with 6 bases of the junction left unmatched. The CDR3 is 16 amino acids. Germline values: CDR1 SGDLS, CDR2 YYNGEE. CDR3 residues: CASSAELAGGPYEQYF. The CDR3 DNA reads as TGTGCCAGCAGCGCCGAACTAGCGGGGGGACCCTACGAGCAGTACTTC.

This clone occurred a few times. The rearrangement links TRBV6-1 to TRBJ2-5; 11 bases map to TRBD2. The CDR3 loop spans 17 amino acids. Germline V gene data show CDR1 as MNHNS and CDR2 as SASEGT. Trimming removed 3 bases from V and 4 bases from J; junction bases left unmatched: 10. The CDR3 here is CASSDYLAGGPSETQYF. In nucleotides, the CDR3 is TGTGCCAGCAGTGACTACCTAGCGGGAGGCCCCTCAGAGACCCAGTACTTC.

This chain uses TRBV28 with TRBJ1-5; tentative D call: TRBD1 (6 bases). This CDR3 contains 14 residues. V gave up 3 bases and J gave up 7 bases, with 13 bases separating them. CDR1 and CDR2 from the germline V gene are MDHEN and SYDVKM. The CDR3 DNA follows: TGTGCCAGCAGTTTGGGAGTAAGGGGGCAGCCCCAGCATTTT. It specifies CASSLGVRGQPQHF.

This clone was counted only a few times. This sequence joins TRBV28 and TRBJ2-5; 8 bases match TRBD2. Germline CDR1 is MDHEN and CDR2 is SYDVKM. This CDR3 has 14 amino acids. The trim removed 5 bases at V and 5 bases at J, leaving 7 bases unmatched. The CDR3 region is CASSRRGGSETQYF. In DNA, the CDR3 is TGTGCCAGCAGTCGACGGGGGGGCAGTGAGACCCAGTACTTC.

V and J are TRBV7-8 and TRBJ1-5; weak D call: TRBD1 (6 bases). The CDR3 sequence is 18 residues long. CDR1 and CDR2 (germline): SGHVS, FQNEAQ. Trimming took off 1 base at V and 7 bases at J, with 23 bases between the two ends. The CDR3: CASSLVSPSKGVRQPQHF. Here the CDR3 DNA reads TGTGCCAGCAGCTTAGTATCGCCCAGCAAGGGGGTGAGGCAGCCCCAGCATTTT.

The chain links TRBV7-9 to TRBJ1-1; no firm D call. The CDR3 totals 14 residues. The V end was cut by 2 bases, the J end by 1 base, with 8 bases between. CDR1 SEHNR and CDR2 FQNEAQ come from the germline V gene (reference sequence). The chain's CDR3 is CASSLTTTNTEAFF. The CDR3 nucleotides are TGTGCCAGCAGCTTAACCACTACGAACACTGAAGCTTTCTTT.

J is TRBJ2-7 and V is TRBV7-9; D is ambiguous. The CDR3 totals 13 residues. With 4 bases removed from V and 0 bases from J, the gap between germline ends came to 7 bases. Germline loops: CDR1 SEHNR, CDR2 FQNEAQ (reference sequence). CDR3 protein: CASSSRSSYEQYF. CDR3 DNA: TGTGCCAGCAGCTCGCGGAGCTCCTACGAGCAGTACTTC.

The genes are TRBV2 and TRBJ1-1; 7 nucleotides align to TRBD1. Unmatched junction bases numbered 6, after V lost 5 bases and J lost 3 bases. The CDR3 has 14 amino acids. Germline assignment: CDR1 SNHLY and CDR2 FYNNEI. The DNA of the CDR3 is TGTGCCAGCAGTCTACAGGGGTTGGACACTGAAGCTTTCTTT. Translated, it gives CASSLQGLDTEAFF. Drawing the rest from reference TRBV2 and TRBJ1-1, the complete variable domain is EPEVTQTPSHQVTQMGQEVILRCVPISNHLYFYWYRQILGQKVEFLVSFYNNEISEKSEIFDDQFSVERPDGSNFTLKIRSTKLEDSAMYFCASSLQGLDTEAFFGQGTRLTVV.